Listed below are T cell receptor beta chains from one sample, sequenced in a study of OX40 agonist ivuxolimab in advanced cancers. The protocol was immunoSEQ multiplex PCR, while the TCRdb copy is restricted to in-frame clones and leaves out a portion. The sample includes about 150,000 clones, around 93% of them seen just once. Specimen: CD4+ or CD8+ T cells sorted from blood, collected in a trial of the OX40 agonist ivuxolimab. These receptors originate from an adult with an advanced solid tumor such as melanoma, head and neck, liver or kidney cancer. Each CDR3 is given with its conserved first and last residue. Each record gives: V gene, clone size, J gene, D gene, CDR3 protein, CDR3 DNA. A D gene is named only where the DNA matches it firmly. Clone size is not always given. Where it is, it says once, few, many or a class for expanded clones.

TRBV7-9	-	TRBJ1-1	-	CASSLDGAGGAFF	TGTGCCAGCAGCTTAGACGGGGCCGGAGGAGCTTTCTTT
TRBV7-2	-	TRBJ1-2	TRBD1	CASSPGTGSYYTF	TGTGCCAGCAGCCCTGGGACAGGGAGTTACTACACCTTC
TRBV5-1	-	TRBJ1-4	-	CASSPVTNEKLFF	TGCGCCAGCAGCCCGGTGACTAATGAAAAACTGTTTTTT
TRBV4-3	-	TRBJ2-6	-	CASSQPPLGANVLTF	TGCGCCAGCAGCCAGCCCCCCCTGGGGGCCAACGTCCTGACTTTC
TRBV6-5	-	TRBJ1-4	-	CASSPSQGMDEKLFF	TGTGCCAGCAGTCCCTCTCAGGGAATGGATGAAAAACTGTTTTTT
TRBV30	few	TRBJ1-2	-	CAWSVGPSGYTF	TGTGCCTGGAGTGTAGGCCCGTCTGGCTACACCTTC
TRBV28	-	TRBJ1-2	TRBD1	CASGQAYGYTF	TGTGCCTCGGGACAGGCCTATGGCTACACCTTC
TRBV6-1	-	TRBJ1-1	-	CASRSTVNTEAFF	TGTGCCAGCAGAAGCACAGTTAACACTGAAGCTTTCTTT
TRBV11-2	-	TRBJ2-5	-	CASSLDRAGTQYF	TGTGCCAGCAGCTTAGACAGGGCGGGGACCCAGTACTTC
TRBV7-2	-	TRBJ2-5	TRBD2	CASSQLAGGETQYF	TGTGCCAGCAGCCAACTAGCGGGTGGAGAGACCCAGTACTTC
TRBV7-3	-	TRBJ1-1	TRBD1	CASSVLTGGRPEAFF	TGTGCCAGCAGCGTCTTGACAGGGGGCAGACCTGAAGCTTTCTTT
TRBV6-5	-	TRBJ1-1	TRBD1	CASRPGTVRAEAFF	TGTGCCAGCAGACCCGGGACAGTAAGGGCTGAAGCTTTCTTT
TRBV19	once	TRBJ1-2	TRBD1	CASAPGGGSGYTF	TGTGCCAGTGCACCAGGGGGCGGGAGTGGCTACACCTTC
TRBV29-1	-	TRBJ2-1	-	CSAGTLGNNEQFF	TGCAGTGCCGGGACTCTAGGGAACAATGAGCAGTTCTTC
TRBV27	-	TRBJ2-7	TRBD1	CASRGYLGQGLSTYEQYF	TGTGCCAGCCGTGGGTATTTGGGACAGGGACTATCGACCTACGAGCAGTACTTC
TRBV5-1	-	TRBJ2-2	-	CASSLVYSTGELFF	TGCGCCAGCAGCTTGGTCTACAGCACCGGGGAGCTGTTTTTT
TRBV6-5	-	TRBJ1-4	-	CASRKGRANEKLFF	TGTGCCAGCAGGAAGGGTCGCGCTAATGAAAAACTGTTTTTT
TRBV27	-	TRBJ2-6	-	CASSLGSSGANVLTF	TGTGCCAGCAGTTTAGGGAGCTCTGGGGCCAACGTCCTGACTTTC
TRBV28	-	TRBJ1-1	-	CASSRHAPSGNTEAFF	TGTGCCAGCAGTAGACACGCCCCATCTGGGAACACTGAAGCTTTCTTT
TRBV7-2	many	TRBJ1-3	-	CASSLRGDNTIYF	TGTGCCAGCAGCCTGCGGGGGGACAACACCATATATTTT
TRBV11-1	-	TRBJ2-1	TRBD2	CASSLEGLAGGEQFF	TGTGCCAGCAGCTTAGAGGGACTAGCGGGAGGGGAGCAGTTCTTC
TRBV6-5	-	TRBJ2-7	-	CASSPEGSDYEQYF	TGTGCCAGCAGTCCAGAGGGCAGCGACTACGAGCAGTACTTC
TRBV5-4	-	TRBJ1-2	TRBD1	CASSPDRSPLDTF	TGTGCCAGCAGCCCGGACAGGAGCCCTCTGGACACCTTC
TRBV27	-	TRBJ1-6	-	CASRSLNSPLHF	TGTGCCAGCCGATCACTAAATTCACCCCTCCACTTT
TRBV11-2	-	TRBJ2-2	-	CASSSYPTGELFF	TGTGCCAGCAGCTCGTACCCCACCGGGGAGCTGTTTTTT
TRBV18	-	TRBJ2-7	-	CASSPKNPDRTYEQYF	TGTGCCAGCTCACCGAAAAACCCTGACAGAACCTACGAGCAGTACTTC
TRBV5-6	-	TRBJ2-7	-	CASSLLSYEQYF	TGTGCCAGCAGTTTACTGAGCTACGAGCAGTACTTC
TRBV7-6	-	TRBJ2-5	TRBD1	CASSLRTGSETQYF	TGTGCCAGCAGCTTACGGACAGGGTCGGAGACCCAGTACTTC
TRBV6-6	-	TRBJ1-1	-	CASSYRWGNTEAFF	TGTGCCAGCAGTTATCGCTGGGGGAACACTGAAGCTTTCTTT
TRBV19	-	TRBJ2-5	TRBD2	CASSLSGRGGETQYF	TGTGCCAGTAGTTTAAGCGGGAGAGGGGGAGAGACCCAGTACTTC
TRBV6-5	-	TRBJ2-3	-	CASSYSPFGTDTQYF	TGTGCCAGCAGTTACTCGCCGTTCGGCACAGATACGCAGTATTTT
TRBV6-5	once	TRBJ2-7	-	CASSHDPHEQYF	TGTGCCAGCAGTCACGATCCCCACGAGCAATACTTC
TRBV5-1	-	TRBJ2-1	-	CASSFGGPSLNEQFF	TGCGCCAGCAGCTTCGGCGGGCCTTCCCTCAATGAGCAGTTCTTC
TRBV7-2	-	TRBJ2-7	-	CASSLGDVPHEQYF	TGTGCCAGCAGCTTAGGGGACGTACCCCACGAGCAGTACTTC
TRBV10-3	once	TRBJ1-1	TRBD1	CAIKDRGIKNTEAFF	TGTGCCATCAAAGACAGGGGAATTAAGAACACTGAAGCTTTCTTT
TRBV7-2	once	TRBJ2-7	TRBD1	CASSQTGGEQYF	TGTGCCAGCAGCCAAACAGGGGGCGAGCAGTACTTC
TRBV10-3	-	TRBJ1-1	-	CAIRAGQLNTEAFF	TGTGCCATCAGGGCCGGACAGCTGAACACTGAAGCTTTCTTT
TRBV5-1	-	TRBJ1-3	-	CASSLGLSGGPSGNTIYF	TGCGCCAGCAGCTTGGGGCTTTCTGGAGGCCCCTCTGGAAACACCATATATTTT
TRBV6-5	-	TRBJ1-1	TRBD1	CASGQGIPSEAFF	TGTGCCAGCGGACAGGGGATCCCCTCTGAAGCTTTCTTT
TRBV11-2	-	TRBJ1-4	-	CASSLDYAGVTNEKLFF	TGTGCCAGCAGCTTAGATTATGCGGGGGTAACTAATGAAAAACTGTTTTTT
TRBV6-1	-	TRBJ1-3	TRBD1	CASRVVGGSRNTIYF	TGTGCCAGCAGGGTGGTAGGGGGCTCTAGAAACACCATATATTTT
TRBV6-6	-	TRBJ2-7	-	CASNRGTFSYEQYF	TGTGCCAGCAATCGGGGGACCTTCTCCTACGAGCAGTACTTC
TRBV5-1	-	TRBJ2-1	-	CASSFGYWGVSSYNEQFF	TGCGCCAGCAGCTTTGGATACTGGGGGGTTAGCTCCTACAATGAGCAGTTCTTC